This T cell receptor (beta chain) was obtained from a study of blood T cells in healthy people across ages. The V gene lost 0 bases and the J gene lost 7 bases, with 11 bases spanning the gap. The CDR3 contains 14 residues. CDR1 and CDR2 (germline): SGHRS, YFSETQ. Next came a second PCR, run for about 7 to 12 cycles, which used a sample-barcoded 5' primer along with a J-beta primer mix. TCRdb used MiXCR to reprocess the 5' RACE reads, holding one entry per CDR3 protein. The sample has over 500,000 distinct CDR3 sequences; around 52% are singletons. Many counts were recorded for this clonotype. The antigen is undetermined. Study-level results: Among long-lived donors, naive CD4+ cells were more numerous and diversity higher than in aged donors.

The sequence came from a woman of 80 years or more in good health. The chain uses TRBV5-1 and TRBJ2-1; a weak D match, TRBD2 (6 bases). The sample consisted of blood. The CDR3 DNA reads as TGCGCCAGCAGCTTGGAAAGTGGAGGGAATGAGCAGTTCTTC. Protein sequence: CASSLESGGNEQFF.